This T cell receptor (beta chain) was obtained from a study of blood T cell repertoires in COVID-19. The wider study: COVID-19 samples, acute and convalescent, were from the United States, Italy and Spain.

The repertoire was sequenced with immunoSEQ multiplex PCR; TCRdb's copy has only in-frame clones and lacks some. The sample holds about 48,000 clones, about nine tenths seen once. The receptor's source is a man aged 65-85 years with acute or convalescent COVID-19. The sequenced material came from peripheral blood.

CDR3 region: CASSRTGGIGEKLFF. The CDR3 DNA sequence: TGTGCCAGCAGTCGGACAGGGGGCATTGGCGAAAAACTGTTTTTT. This rearrangement joins TRBV2 to TRBJ1-4, with 11 bases lining up with TRBD1. With 5 bases clipped from V and 8 bases from J, the junction kept 7 bases outside the gene matches. Germline V CDR1 and CDR2: SNHLY, FYNNEI. The CDR3 loop spans 15 amino acids.